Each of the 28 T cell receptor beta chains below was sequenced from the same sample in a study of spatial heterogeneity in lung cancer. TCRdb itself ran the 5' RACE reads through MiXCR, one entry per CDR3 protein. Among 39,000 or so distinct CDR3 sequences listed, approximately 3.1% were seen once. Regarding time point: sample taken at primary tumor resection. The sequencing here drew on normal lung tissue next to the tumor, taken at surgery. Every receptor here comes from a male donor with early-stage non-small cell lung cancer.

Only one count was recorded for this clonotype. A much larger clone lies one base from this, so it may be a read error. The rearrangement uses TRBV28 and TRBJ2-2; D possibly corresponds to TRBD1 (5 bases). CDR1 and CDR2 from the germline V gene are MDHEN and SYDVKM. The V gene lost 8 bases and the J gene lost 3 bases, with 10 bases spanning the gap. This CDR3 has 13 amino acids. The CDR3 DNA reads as TGTGCCAGCCGGGCAGGGTACACCGGGGAGCTGTTTTTT. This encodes CASRAGYTGELFF.

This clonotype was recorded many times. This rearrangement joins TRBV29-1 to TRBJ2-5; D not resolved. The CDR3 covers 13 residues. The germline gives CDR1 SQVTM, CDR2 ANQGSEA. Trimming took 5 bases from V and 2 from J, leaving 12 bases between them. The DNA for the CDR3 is TGCAGCGTTATCGGTCGGTCGCAAGAGACCCAGTACTTC. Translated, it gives CSVIGRSQETQYF.

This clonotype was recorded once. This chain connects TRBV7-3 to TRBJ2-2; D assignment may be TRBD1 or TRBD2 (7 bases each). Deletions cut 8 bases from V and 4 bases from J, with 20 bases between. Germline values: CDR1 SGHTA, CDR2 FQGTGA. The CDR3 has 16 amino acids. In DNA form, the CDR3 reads TGTGCCAGCGGACCCAGGGGGGGCGAGAGCACCGGGGAGCTGTTTTTT. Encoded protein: CASGPRGGESTGELFF.

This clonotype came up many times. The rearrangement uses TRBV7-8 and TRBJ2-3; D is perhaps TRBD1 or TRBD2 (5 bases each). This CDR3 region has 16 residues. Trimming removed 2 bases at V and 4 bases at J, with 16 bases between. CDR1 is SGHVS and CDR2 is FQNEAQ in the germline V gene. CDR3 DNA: TGTGCCAGCAGCTTAAACAGGAGGCAGGCGGCAGATACGCAGTATTTT. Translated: CASSLNRRQAADTQYF.

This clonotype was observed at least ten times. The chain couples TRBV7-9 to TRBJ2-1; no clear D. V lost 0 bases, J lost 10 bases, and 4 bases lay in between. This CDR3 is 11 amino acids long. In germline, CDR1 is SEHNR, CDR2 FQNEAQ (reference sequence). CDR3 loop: CASSLAGEQFF. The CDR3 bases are TGTGCCAGCAGCTTAGCAGGGGAGCAGTTCTTC.

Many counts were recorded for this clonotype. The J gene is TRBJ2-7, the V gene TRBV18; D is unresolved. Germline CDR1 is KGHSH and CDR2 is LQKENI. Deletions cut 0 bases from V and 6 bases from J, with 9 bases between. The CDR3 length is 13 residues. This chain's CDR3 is CASSPPTIREQYF. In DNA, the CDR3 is TGTGCCAGCTCACCACCGACCATCCGCGAGCAGTACTTC.

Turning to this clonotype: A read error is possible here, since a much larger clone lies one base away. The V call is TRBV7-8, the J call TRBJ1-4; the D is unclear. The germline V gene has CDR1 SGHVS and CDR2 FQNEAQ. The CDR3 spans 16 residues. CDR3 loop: CASSLRSFATNEKVFF. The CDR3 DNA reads TGTGCCAGCAGCTTGCGCAGCTTTGCAACTAATGAAAAAGTGTTTTTT.

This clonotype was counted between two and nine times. The chain's CDR3 is CASSLVGDPSTDTQYF. In DNA, the CDR3 is TGTGCCAGCAGCTTAGTGGGCGACCCTAGCACAGATACGCAGTATTTT. The chain joins TRBV7-2 to TRBJ2-3; D call uncertain. Trimming stripped 1 base from V and 0 bases from J, with 11 bases between. Germline V lookup: CDR1 SGHTA, CDR2 FQGNSA. The CDR3 is 16 residues long.

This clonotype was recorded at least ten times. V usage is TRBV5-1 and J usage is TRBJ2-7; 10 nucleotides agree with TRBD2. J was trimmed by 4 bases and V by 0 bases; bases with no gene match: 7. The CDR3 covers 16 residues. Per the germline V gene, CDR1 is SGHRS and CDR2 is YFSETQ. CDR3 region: CASSLAGGLASYEQYF. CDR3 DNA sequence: TGCGCCAGCAGCTTGGCCGGGGGACTAGCGAGTTACGAGCAGTACTTC.

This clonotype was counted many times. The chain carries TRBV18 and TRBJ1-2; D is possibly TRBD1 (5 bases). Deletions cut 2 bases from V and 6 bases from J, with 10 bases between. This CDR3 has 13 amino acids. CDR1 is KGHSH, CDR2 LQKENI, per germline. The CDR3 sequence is CASSPIGVHGYTF. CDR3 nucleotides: TGTGCCAGCTCACCAATAGGGGTTCATGGCTACACCTTC.

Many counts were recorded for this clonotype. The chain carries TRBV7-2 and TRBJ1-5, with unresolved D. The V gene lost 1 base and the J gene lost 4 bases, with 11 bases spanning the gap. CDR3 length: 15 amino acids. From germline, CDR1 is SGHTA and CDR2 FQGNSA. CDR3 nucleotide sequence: TGTGCCAGCAGCTTAGATGACGGGAGGAATCAGCCCCAGCATTTT. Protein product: CASSLDDGRNQPQHF. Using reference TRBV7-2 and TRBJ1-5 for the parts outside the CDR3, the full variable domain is GAGVSQSPSNKVTEKGKDVELRCDPISGHTALYWYRQSLGQGLEFLIYFQGNSAPDKSGLPSDRFSAERTGGSVSTLTIQRTQQEDSAVYLCASSLDDGRNQPQHFGDGTRLSIL.

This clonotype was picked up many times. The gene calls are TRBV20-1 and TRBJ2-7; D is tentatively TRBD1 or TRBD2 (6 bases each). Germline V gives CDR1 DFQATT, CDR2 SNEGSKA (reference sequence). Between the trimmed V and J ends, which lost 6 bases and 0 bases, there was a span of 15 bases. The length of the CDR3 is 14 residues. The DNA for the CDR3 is TGCAGTGCCTCTACTTCGGGGGCCTCCTACGAGCAGTACTTC. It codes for CSASTSGASYEQYF.

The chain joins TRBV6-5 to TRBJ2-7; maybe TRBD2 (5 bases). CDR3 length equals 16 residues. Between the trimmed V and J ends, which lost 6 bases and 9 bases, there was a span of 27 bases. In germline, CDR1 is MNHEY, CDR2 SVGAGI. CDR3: CASSSSSEGLRSGQYF. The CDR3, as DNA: TGTGCCAGCAGCAGCTCGTCAGAAGGACTCCGGTCAGGGCAGTACTTC.

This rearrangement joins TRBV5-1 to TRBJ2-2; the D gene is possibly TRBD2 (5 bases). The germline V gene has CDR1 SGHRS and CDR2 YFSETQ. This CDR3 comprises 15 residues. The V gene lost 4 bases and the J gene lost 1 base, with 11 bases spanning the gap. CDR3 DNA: TGCGCCAGCAGCCATGTCCGGGGGAACACCGGGGAGCTGTTTTTT. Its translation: CASSHVRGNTGELFF.

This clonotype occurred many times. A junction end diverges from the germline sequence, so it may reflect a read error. The chain's CDR3 is CASSYGTGQPWCF. The CDR3 coding sequence is TGTGCCAGCAGTTACGGGACAGGTCAACCCTGGTGCTTC. The chain links TRBV6-5 to TRBJ2-7; 8 positions agree with TRBD1. The CDR3 totals 13 residues. The germline CDR1 and CDR2 sequences are MNHEY and SVGAGI.

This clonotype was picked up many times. This chain's CDR3 is CASSLAPDTQYF. CDR3 bases: TGTGCCAGCAGCTTAGCTCCAGATACGCAGTATTTT. V and J are TRBV7-9 and TRBJ2-3, with no clear D. This CDR3 comprises 12 residues. Trimming pared 0 bases from V and 4 bases from J, leaving 2 bases between. Germline CDR1 is SEHNR and CDR2 is FQNEAQ (reference sequence). The variable domain in full, with the rest retrieved from reference TRBV7-9 and TRBJ2-3, is DTGVSQNPRHKITKRGQNVTFRCDPISEHNRLYWYRQTLGQGPEFLTYFQNEAQLEKSRLLSDRFSAERPKGSFSTLEIQRTEQGDSAMYLCASSLAPDTQYFGPGTRLTVL.

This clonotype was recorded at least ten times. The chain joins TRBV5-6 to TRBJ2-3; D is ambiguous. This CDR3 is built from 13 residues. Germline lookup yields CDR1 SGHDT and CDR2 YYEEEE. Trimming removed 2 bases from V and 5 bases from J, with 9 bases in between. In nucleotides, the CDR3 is TGTGCCAGCAGCTTTTCAACAGAAGATACGCAGTATTTT. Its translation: CASSFSTEDTQYF.

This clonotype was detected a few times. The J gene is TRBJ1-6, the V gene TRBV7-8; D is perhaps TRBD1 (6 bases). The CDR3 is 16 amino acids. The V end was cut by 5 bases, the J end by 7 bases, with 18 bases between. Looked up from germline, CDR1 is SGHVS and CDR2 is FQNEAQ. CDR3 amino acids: CASSPLWGTKNSPLHF. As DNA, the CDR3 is TGTGCCAGCAGCCCGCTTTGGGGGACAAAAAATTCACCCCTCCACTTT.

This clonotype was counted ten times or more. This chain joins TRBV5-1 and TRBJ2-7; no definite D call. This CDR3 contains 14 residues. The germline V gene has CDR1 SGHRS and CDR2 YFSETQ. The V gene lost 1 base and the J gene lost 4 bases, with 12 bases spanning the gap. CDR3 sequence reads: CASSLHNKDYEQYF. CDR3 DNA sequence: TGCGCCAGCAGCTTGCATAACAAAGATTACGAGCAGTACTTC.

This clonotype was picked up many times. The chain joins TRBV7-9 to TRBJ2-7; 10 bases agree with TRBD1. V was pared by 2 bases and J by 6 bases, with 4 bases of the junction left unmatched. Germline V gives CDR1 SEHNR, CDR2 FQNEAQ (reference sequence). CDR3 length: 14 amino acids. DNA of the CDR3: TGTGCCAGCAGCTTACCCGGGACAGGGGTCGAGCAGTACTTC. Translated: CASSLPGTGVEQYF.

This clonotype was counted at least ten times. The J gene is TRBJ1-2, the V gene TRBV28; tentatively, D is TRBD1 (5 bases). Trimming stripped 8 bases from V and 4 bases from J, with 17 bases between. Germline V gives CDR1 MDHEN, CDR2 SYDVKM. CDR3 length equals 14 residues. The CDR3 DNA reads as TGTGCCAGCTGGGCTCCCGGGACGTCCTATGGCTACACCTTC. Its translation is CASWAPGTSYGYTF.

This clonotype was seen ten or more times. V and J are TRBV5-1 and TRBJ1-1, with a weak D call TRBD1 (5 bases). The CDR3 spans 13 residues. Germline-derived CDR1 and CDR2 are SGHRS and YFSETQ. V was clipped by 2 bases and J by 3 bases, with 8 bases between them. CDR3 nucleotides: TGCGCCAGCAGCTTACAGGTGGACACTGAAGCTTTCTTT. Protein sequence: CASSLQVDTEAFF.

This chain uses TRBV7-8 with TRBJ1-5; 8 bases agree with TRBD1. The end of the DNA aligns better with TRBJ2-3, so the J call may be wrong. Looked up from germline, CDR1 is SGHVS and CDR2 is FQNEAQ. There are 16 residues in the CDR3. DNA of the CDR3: TGTGCCAGCAGCTTAGGGGCAGGGGGCACCAATCAGCCCCAGTATTTT. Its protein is CASSLGAGGTNQPQYF.

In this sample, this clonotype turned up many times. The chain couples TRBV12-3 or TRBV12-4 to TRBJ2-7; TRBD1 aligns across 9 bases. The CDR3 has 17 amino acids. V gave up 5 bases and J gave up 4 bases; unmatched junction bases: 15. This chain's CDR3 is CASSPSPGTGNWYEQYF. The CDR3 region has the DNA TGTGCCAGCAGTCCAAGCCCCGGGACAGGGAATTGGTACGAGCAGTACTTC.

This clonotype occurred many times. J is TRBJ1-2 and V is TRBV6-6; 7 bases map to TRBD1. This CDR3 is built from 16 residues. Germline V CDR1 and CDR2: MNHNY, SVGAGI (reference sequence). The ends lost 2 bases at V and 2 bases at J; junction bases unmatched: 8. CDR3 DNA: TGTGCCAGCAGTTACGCCGCACAACAGGGGAACTATGGCTACACCTTC. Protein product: CASSYAAQQGNYGYTF.

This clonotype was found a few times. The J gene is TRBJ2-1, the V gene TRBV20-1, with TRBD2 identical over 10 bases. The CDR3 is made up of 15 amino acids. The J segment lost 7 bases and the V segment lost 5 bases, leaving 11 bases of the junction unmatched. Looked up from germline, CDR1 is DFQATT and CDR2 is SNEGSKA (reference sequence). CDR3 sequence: CSAATTSGIGNEQFF. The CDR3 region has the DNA TGCAGTGCTGCTACTACTAGCGGGATAGGGAATGAGCAGTTCTTC.

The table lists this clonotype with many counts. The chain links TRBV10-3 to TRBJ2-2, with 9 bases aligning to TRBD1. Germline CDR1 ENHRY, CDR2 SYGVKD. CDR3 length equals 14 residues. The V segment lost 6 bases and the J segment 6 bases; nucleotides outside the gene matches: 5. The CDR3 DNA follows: TGTGCCATCAGCGGACAGGGGTCTGCCGGGGAGCTGTTTTTT. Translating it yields CAISGQGSAGELFF.

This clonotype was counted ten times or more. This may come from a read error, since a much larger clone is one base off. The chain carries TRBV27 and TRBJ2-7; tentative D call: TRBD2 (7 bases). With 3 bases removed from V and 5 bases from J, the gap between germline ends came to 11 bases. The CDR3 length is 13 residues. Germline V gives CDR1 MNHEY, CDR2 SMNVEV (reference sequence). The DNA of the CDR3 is TGTGCCAGCAGTTTTCGGGGGGCCCACGAGCAGTACTTC. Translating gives CASSFRGAHEQYF.